A single sample is the source of the 24 T cell receptor beta chains below, sequenced in a study of tumor-infiltrating lymphocytes in primary liver carcinoma. Unsorted bulk tissue (roughly 19-31 mg) underwent RNA and DNA co-extraction. TCR beta cDNA was reverse-transcribed from 500 to 550 ng of total RNA. The reaction used a constant-region primer and ProtoScript II reverse transcriptase. ARM-PCR, slightly modified, supplied the TCR beta libraries through three nested multiplex PCR rounds. A C-beta reverse primer was combined with TRBV1-TRBV30 forward primers in the first two PCR rounds, and each round had about 10 cycles. TCRdb re-analysed the multiplex PCR reads in MiXCR, keeping a single row per CDR3 protein. This repertoire shows tens of thousands of distinct CDR3 sequences, 60% to 85% found once; its top ten account for approximately 46%. The specimen sequenced was liver tumor tissue from sampling region 3. Subset of the sample: tumor region T3, left-lateral pole. Source of these receptors: a man in his forties with primary liver carcinoma and hepatitis B virus infection.

Sample share makes this clonotype medium-sized. The rearrangement links TRBV29-1 to TRBJ2-3; 11 nucleotides line up with TRBD2. The CDR3 sequence is 15 residues long. The J segment lost 2 bases and the V segment lost 5 bases, leaving 6 bases of the junction unmatched. Germline CDR1 is SQVTM and CDR2 is ANQGSEA. The CDR3 bases are TGCAGCGTTTCCGGGACTAGCGGATTCACAGATACGCAGTATTTT. Translation: CSVSGTSGFTDTQYF.

About this clonotype itself: Likely a read error: the CDR3 ends without its conserved phenylalanine or tryptophan. The genes are TRBV11-2 and TRBJ1-4; unclear D gene. The CDR3 spans 16 residues. Trimming took off 5 bases at V and 7 bases at J, with 20 bases between the two ends. Per the germline V gene, CDR1 is SGHAT and CDR2 is FQNNGV. CDR3 in DNA: TGTGCCAGCAGCAAGACTCCAGGAGAAACAAGTGAAAAACTGTTTTAT. Protein product: CASSKTPGETSEKLFY.

Of note for this clonotype: The junction departs from the called germline gene at one end, perhaps through a read error. The rearrangement joins TRBV4-3 to TRBJ2-7, with TRBD1 as a possible D gene (5 bases). Germline V gene sequence: CDR1 LGHNA, CDR2 YSLEER. The CDR3 has 16 residues. CDR3 coding DNA: TGCTCCAACAGCCAAGATTTGGGCAGGACACCCTACGAGCAATACTTC. Translation gives CSNSQDLGRTPYEQYF.

This clonotype appeared once. The chain is built from TRBV20-1 and TRBJ1-1; D is unresolved. CDR1 and CDR2 from the germline V gene are DFQATT and SNEGSKA (reference sequence). V lost 4 bases and J 11 bases, leaving 20 bases between the germline ends. This CDR3 is 13 amino acids long. CDR3 residues: CSAMGPDVSKAFF. CDR3 nucleotide sequence: TGCAGTGCTATGGGTCCGGACGTATCAAAGGCTTTCTTT.

The rearrangement joins TRBV6-5 to TRBJ2-7; 9 nucleotides line up with TRBD1. CDR3 size: 14 residues. CDR1 is MNHEY, CDR2 SVGAGI, per germline. J lost 5 bases, V lost 11 bases, and 13 bases had no gene match. CDR3 nucleotide sequence: TGTGCCGGCCCCACTGGGACAGGGTATAACGAGCAGTACTTC. It encodes CAGPTGTGYNEQYF.

Comments on this clonotype: An end of the junction does not agree with germline; a read error may underlie this. The J gene is TRBJ2-2, the V gene TRBV11-2; D possibly corresponds to TRBD2 (6 bases). Germline loops: CDR1 SGHAT, CDR2 FQNNGV. CDR3 length equals 15 residues. The CDR3 protein is CTSSSAGSNTGELFF. CDR3 bases: TGTACCAGCAGCTCTGCGGGATCGAACACCGGGGAGTTGTTTTTT.

A note on this clonotype: In this CDR3 the conserved last residue, phenylalanine or tryptophan, is missing, so a read error is likely. The rearrangement links TRBV28 to TRBJ1-4; no reliable D call. Looked up from germline, CDR1 is MDHEN and CDR2 is SYDVKM. The CDR3 length is 14 residues. CDR3 residues: CASAQSPFNERLFI. The DNA of the CDR3 is TGTGCCAGCGCCCAGAGTCCATTTAATGAAAGACTGTTTATT.

By share, this clonotype counts as medium-sized (0.01 to 0.1%). This chain links TRBV6-1 with TRBJ2-7, with 7 bases fitting TRBD1. CDR1 is MNHNS and CDR2 is SASEGT in the germline V gene. V lost 6 bases, J lost 2 bases, and 7 bases stayed unmatched. The CDR3 loop spans 14 amino acids. CDR3 DNA sequence: TGTGCCAGCAGCGAGGGGGCTCCCCCCTACGAGCAGTACTTC. Translation gives CASSEGAPPYEQYF.

V usage is TRBV6-2 or TRBV6-3 and J usage is TRBJ2-6; 8 bases map to TRBD1. V trimming: 6 bases; J trimming: 2 bases; junction bases outside the gene matches: 6. Germline CDR1 MNHEY, CDR2 SVGEGT. The CDR3 runs 16 residues. This CDR3 reads CASSLGQGTGANVLTF. The CDR3 DNA reads as TGTGCCAGCAGCCTCGGACAGGGTACTGGGGCCAACGTCCTGACTTTC.

The chain joins TRBV19 to TRBJ2-4; a weak D match, TRBD2 (6 bases). V was clipped by 3 bases and J by 0 bases, with 27 bases between them. Germline-derived CDR1 and CDR2 are LNHDA and SQIVND (reference sequence). This CDR3 is 21 amino acids long. Here the CDR3 DNA reads TGTGCCAGTAGTATTGAGGGCCAGGGAACCAGCGGGCATAGAGCCAAAAACATTCAGTACTTC. This encodes CASSIEGQGTSGHRAKNIQYF.

Notes on this clonotype: At one of its ends the junction is not consistent with the germline gene, which may arise from a read error. The chain carries TRBV12-3 or TRBV12-4 and TRBJ2-3; possible D gene TRBD1, 6 bases. This CDR3 is 15 amino acids long. The CDR3 DNA reads as TGTGCCAGCAGTTTAAGGCTAACATCGACAGGTACGCAGTACTTT. Translation gives CASSLRLTSTGTQYF.

A note on this clonotype: The germline gene is not matched at one end of the junction; a read error may be the cause. The chain carries TRBV4-1 and TRBJ2-1, with no clear D. The CDR3 is made up of 15 amino acids. Germline V gene sequence: CDR1 MGHRA, CDR2 YSYEKL. CDR3 in amino acids: CACSPLRNNNNEEFF. The CDR3 nucleotides read TGCGCCTGCAGCCCGCTCCGTAACAACAACAATGAGGAGTTCTTC.

Turning to this clonotype: The germline gene is not matched at one end of the junction; a read error may be the cause. J is TRBJ2-3 and V is TRBV5-1; D is perhaps TRBD2 (5 bases). CDR1 and CDR2 from the germline V gene are SGHRS and YFSETQ. This CDR3 has 13 residues. CDR3 amino acids: CASMGAITDTQYF. In DNA form, the CDR3 reads TGCGCCAGCATGGGAGCGATCACAGATACACAGTATTTT.

There are a few counts of this clonotype. A read error is possible here, since a much larger clone lies one base away. The CDR3 DNA is TGCGCCAGCAGCTTGGGGGCTTACACCGGGGAGCTGTTTTTT. Its translation: CASSLGAYTGELFF. The V gene is TRBV5-1, the J gene TRBJ2-2; D is uncertain. The V and J ends lost 0 bases and 3 bases respectively, with 6 bases between them. This CDR3 has 14 residues. Germline CDR1 is SGHRS and CDR2 is YFSETQ.

This clonotype showed up just a few times. Possible read error: a much larger clone is one base away. This sequence joins TRBV7-9 and TRBJ2-1; no firm D call. Germline loops: CDR1 SEHNR, CDR2 FQNEAQ (reference sequence). The CDR3 runs 16 residues. Between the trimmed V and J ends, which lost 5 bases and 5 bases, there was a span of 19 bases. For the CDR3, the DNA is TGTGCCAGCAGCCCCCCCAAAGTGGAGTCCGACAATGAGCAGTTCTTC. Encoded protein: CASSPPKVESDNEQFF. Looking up the rest from reference TRBV7-9 and TRBJ2-1 gives the full variable domain: DTGVSQNPRHKITKRGQNVTFRCDPISEHNRLYWYRQTLGQGPEFLTYFQNEAQLEKSRLLSDRFSAERPKGSFSTLEIQRTEQGDSAMYLCASSPPKVESDNEQFFGPGTRLTVL.

Comment on this clonotype: The junction does not match germline at one end; this may be a read error. The gene calls are TRBV12-3 or TRBV12-4 and TRBJ1-5; D may be TRBD1 (6 bases). The CDR3 spans 15 residues. CDR3 coding DNA: TGTGCCAGCACTTTAACGGACAGTTGGAATCAACCCCAGCATTTT. Amino acid sequence: CASTLTDSWNQPQHF.

A note on this clonotype: The junction does not match germline at one end; this may be a read error. This rearrangement joins TRBV25-1 to TRBJ2-5, with D possibly called TRBD1 or TRBD2 (6 bases each). The germline V gene has CDR1 MGHDK and CDR2 SYGVNS. The CDR3 is 15 residues long. CDR3 in DNA: TGTGCCAGCAGTGATTATCGGGGGCCGCAAGAAACCCAGTACTTC. Translating gives CASSDYRGPQETQYF. The variable domain in full, with the rest retrieved from reference TRBV25-1 and TRBJ2-5, is EADIYQTPRYLVIGTGKKITLECSQTMGHDKMYWYQQDPGMELHLIHYSYGVNSTEKGDLSSESTVSRIRTEHFPLTLESARPSHTSQYLCASSDYRGPQETQYFGPGTRLLVL.

With regard to this clonotype: Germline is not matched at one junction end, which may reflect a read error. The V gene is TRBV4-1, the J gene TRBJ2-1; 9 bases align to TRBD1. Germline V gene sequence: CDR1 MGHRA, CDR2 YSYEKL. The CDR3 has 15 amino acids. Here the CDR3 DNA reads TGCGCCAACAGCCTAGGACAGGGGACGGCCGGTGAGCAGTTCTTC. Protein product: CANSLGQGTAGEQFF.

A word on this clonotype: At one of its ends the junction is not consistent with the germline gene, which may arise from a read error. The V and J genes are TRBV18 and TRBJ2-1, with D perhaps matching TRBD2 (6 bases). Looked up from germline, CDR1 is KGHSH and CDR2 is LQKENI. The CDR3 sequence is 16 residues long. CDR3 protein: CAGSPSSSGRNNEQFF. The CDR3 DNA sequence: TGTGCCGGCTCACCAAGTTCCTCAGGGAGGAACAATGAACAGTTCTTC.

This clonotype was detected once. One end of the junction fails to match germline, which may point to a read error. The chain uses TRBV11-2 and TRBJ2-7; no definite D call. The germline gives CDR1 SGHAT, CDR2 FQNNGV. This CDR3 region has 14 residues. In nucleotides, the CDR3 is TGTGCCAGTAGCTTATTAAGGCAAAACTATGAGCAGTACTTC. Translation gives CASSLLRQNYEQYF.

For this clonotype: A read error may account for a junction end that differs from germline. The genes are TRBV11-2 and TRBJ2-1, with TRBD2 matching 10 bases. CDR3 length: 15 amino acids. Germline V gene sequence: CDR1 SGHAT, CDR2 FQNNGV. The CDR3 loop is CARSLQREGLREQLF. CDR3 nucleotide sequence: TGTGCCAGGAGCCTCCAGCGGGAGGGATTGCGTGAGCAGCTCTTC.

As for this clonotype: This CDR3 fails to terminate in the conserved phenylalanine or tryptophan, so it likely reflects a read error. It is unclear where the CDR3 begins or ends on the DNA, so no DNA is shown, and the CDR3 is as TCRdb lists it. The gene calls are TRBV29-1 and TRBJ1-2. The CDR3 adds up to 13 amino acids, both ends counted. Germline lookup yields CDR1 SQVTM and CDR2 ANQGSEA. The CDR3 region is CSVEGGPMDGYTI.

Concerning this clonotype: The conserved final phenylalanine or tryptophan is absent from the CDR3, which likely points to a read error. The J gene is TRBJ1-2, the V gene TRBV12-3 or TRBV12-4, with 11 bases fitting TRBD1. The CDR3 has 15 amino acids. The CDR3 DNA is TGTCCCAACAGCCTCGGACAGGGGGCAAGCTATGGCTACACCATC. Residues: CPNSLGQGASYGYTI.

On this clonotype itself: The germline gene is not matched at one end of the junction; a read error may be the cause. The chain couples TRBV10-1 to TRBJ2-2; no firm D call. There are 12 residues in the CDR3. Germline V lookup: CDR1 WNHNN, CDR2 SYGVQD (reference sequence). The CDR3 protein is CANRPNTEELFF. DNA of the CDR3: TGCGCCAACCGTCCAAACACCGAGGAGCTGTTTTTT.